Listed here are 22 T cell receptor beta chains from one sample, sequenced in a study of Ad26.COV2.S vaccination and SARS-CoV-2 variants. Here immunoSEQ multiplex PCR was the method, and the copy in TCRdb shows in-frame clones only, minus some. This table has around 340,000 clones, less than 90% appearing once. As for treatment: approximately 18 received Ad26.COV2.S at low or high dose, single or two shots; several received placebo; per-sample allocation not given. Day 63 following the first vaccine or placebo injection was when the samples were taken. The specimen comprised peripheral blood, sampled in a trial of Ad26.COV2.S vaccine versus placebo. The receptor set was obtained from a person between 18 and 59 years old who received the Ad26.COV2.S COVID-19 vaccine or a placebo.

The chain joins TRBV6-1 to TRBJ2-6, with 8 bases lining up with TRBD2. Germline V lookup: CDR1 MNHNS, CDR2 SASEGT. This CDR3 region has 17 residues. J was trimmed by 3 bases and V by 2 bases; bases with no gene match: 6. CDR3 coding DNA: TGTGCCAGCAGTGAATTTTTGGCGGGAGGTGGGGCCAACGTCCTGACTTTC. It yields the protein CASSEFLAGGGANVLTF.

CDR3 in DNA: TGTGCCAGCACTGACTACTCGAACTATGGCTACACCTTC. It is translated as CASTDYSNYGYTF. This chain connects TRBV2 to TRBJ1-2, with D unresolved. Germline CDR1 and CDR2: SNHLY and FYNNEI. The CDR3 spans 13 residues. Trimming took off 7 bases at V and 2 bases at J, with 11 bases between the two ends. The full variable domain, in which reference TRBV2 and TRBJ1-2 provide the parts outside the CDR3, is EPEVTQTPSHQVTQMGQEVILRCVPISNHLYFYWYRQILGQKVEFLVSFYNNEISEKSEIFDDQFSVERPDGSNFTLKIRSTKLEDSAMYFCASTDYSNYGYTFGSGTRLTVV.

The CDR3 sequence: CASSQDLRGGHEQFF. DNA of the CDR3: TGCGCCAGCAGCCAAGATTTGCGGGGGGGGCATGAGCAGTTCTTC. This chain joins TRBV4-3 and TRBJ2-1, with 9 nucleotides matching TRBD2. This CDR3 spans 15 amino acids. Looked up from germline, CDR1 is LGHNA and CDR2 is YSLEER. The V and J ends lost 0 bases and 8 bases, in that order; junction bases with no gene match: 5.

The rearrangement links TRBV12-3 or TRBV12-4 to TRBJ2-5, with D possibly being TRBD2 (6 bases). Trimming took off 6 bases at V and 5 bases at J, with 13 bases between the two ends. The CDR3 is 13 amino acids. The CDR3 spells CASRPGVKETQYF. The CDR3 bases are TGTGCCAGCAGACCGGGAGTTAAGGAGACCCAGTACTTC.

This clone was seen a handful of times. The chain carries TRBV6-1 and TRBJ2-7; D is unresolved. The CDR3 length is 15 residues. Trimming left V 2 bases short and J 5 bases short, with 16 bases between. Looked up from germline, CDR1 is MNHNS and CDR2 is SASEGT. CDR3 loop: CASSEPKSLGNEQYF. The CDR3 coding sequence is TGTGCCAGCAGTGAACCCAAAAGTCTAGGGAACGAGCAGTACTTC.

This clone appeared a few times. V is TRBV2 and J is TRBJ1-2; the D is unclear. This CDR3 has 13 amino acids. Germline CDR1 is SNHLY and CDR2 is FYNNEI. With 7 bases removed from V and 4 bases from J, the gap between germline ends came to 13 bases. The CDR3 loop reads CASTDLGLYGYTF. CDR3 in DNA: TGTGCCAGCACCGATTTAGGTCTCTATGGCTACACCTTC.

The rearrangement uses TRBV7-2 and TRBJ2-5; D perhaps matches TRBD1 (5 bases). CDR3 length: 15 residues. Germline V CDR1 and CDR2: SGHTA, FQGNSA. V shed 1 base and J shed 7 bases, with 16 bases lying between them. The CDR3 loop reads CASSLDGQLLGTQYF. The CDR3 DNA sequence: TGTGCCAGCAGCTTAGATGGACAACTGTTGGGGACCCAGTACTTC.

The chain uses TRBV19 and TRBJ2-5; 8 bases line up with TRBD2. The junction had 13 bases not matched to a gene; V was cut back by 8 bases and J by 5 bases. The CDR3 sequence is 15 residues long. Germline V lookup: CDR1 LNHDA, CDR2 SQIVND (reference sequence). CDR3 residues: CASLLTGGLWETQYF. The CDR3 DNA sequence: TGTGCCAGTTTATTGACGGGGGGGCTGTGGGAGACCCAGTACTTC.

V usage is TRBV10-1 and J usage is TRBJ2-1, with 11 bases lining up with TRBD2. Trimming removed 2 bases from V and 4 bases from J; junction bases left unmatched: 10. The CDR3 is 18 amino acids. CDR1 is WNHNN, CDR2 SYGVQD, per germline (reference sequence). As DNA, the CDR3 is TGCGCCAGCAGTGAGCCCCCGTGGCTAGCGGGAGGTTACAATGAGCAGTTCTTC. Encoded protein: CASSEPPWLAGGYNEQFF.

Only a few counts were recorded for this clone. The genes are TRBV4-2 and TRBJ2-1, with 7 positions matching TRBD1. The CDR3 loop spans 15 amino acids. The germline CDR1 and CDR2 sequences are LGHNA and YNFKEQ. The junction had 5 bases not matched to a gene; V was cut back by 4 bases and J by 2 bases. CDR3 sequence (DNA): TGTGCCAGCAGCCCGACCAGGGGGACCTACAATGAGCAGTTCTTC. It specifies CASSPTRGTYNEQFF.

The genes are TRBV3-1 (or the pseudogene TRBV3-2) and TRBJ1-1; D gene unclear. Looked up from germline, CDR1 is LGHDT and CDR2 is YNNKEL (reference sequence). The CDR3 runs 14 residues. The V gene lost 1 base and the J gene lost 0 bases, with 6 bases spanning the gap. CDR3 sequence (DNA): TGTGCCAGCAGCCAAGGAATGATGAACACTGAAGCTTTCTTT. It is translated as CASSQGMMNTEAFF.

The V call is TRBV18, the J call TRBJ1-1; maybe TRBD1 (6 bases). V lost 4 bases and J 7 bases, leaving 16 bases between the germline ends. Germline V gene lookup returns CDR1 KGHSH and CDR2 LQKENI. The CDR3 runs to 14 residues. The CDR3 nucleotides are TGTGCCAGCTCACTTACAGGGTCATACAATGAAGCTTTCTTT. Translating gives CASSLTGSYNEAFF. The variable domain in full, completed from reference TRBV18 and TRBJ1-1, reads NAGVMQNPRHLVRRRGQEARLRCSPMKGHSHVYWYRQLPEEGLKFMVYLQKENIIDESGMPKERFSAEFPKEGPSILRIQQVVRGDSAAYFCASSLTGSYNEAFFGQGTRLTVV.

The J gene is TRBJ2-3, the V gene TRBV7-2, with D perhaps matching TRBD2 (5 bases). The CDR3 is made up of 13 amino acids. V lost 4 bases and J lost 3, with 8 bases in between. Germline V CDR1 and CDR2: SGHTA, FQGNSA. The CDR3 DNA reads TGTGCCAGCAGCTGGTCGGGGACAGATACGCAGTATTTT. Translation: CASSWSGTDTQYF.

The rearrangement links TRBV29-1 to TRBJ1-2; possibly TRBD1 for D (5 bases). Trimming cost V 4 bases and J 7 bases, with 13 bases left between them. CDR3 length equals 12 residues. The germline gives CDR1 SQVTM, CDR2 ANQGSEA. The CDR3 region has the DNA TGCAGCGTTGGGGGGGAGACAACTGGCTACACCTTC. It specifies CSVGGETTGYTF.

CDR3 amino acids: CASSRRAFVGYTF. CDR3 coding DNA: TGTGCCAGCAGTAGACGGGCATTTGTAGGCTACACCTTC. The rearrangement links TRBV6-5 to TRBJ1-2; D ambiguous. CDR3 length: 13 residues. Trimming took 5 bases from V and 8 from J, leaving 15 bases between them. Germline V gene lookup returns CDR1 MNHEY and CDR2 SVGAGI.

The DNA for the CDR3 is TGTGCCAGCAGTGAATTGGGTTCTGGGGCCAACGTCCTGACTTTC. Protein sequence: CASSELGSGANVLTF. The chain links TRBV25-1 to TRBJ2-6; D not resolved. The germline CDR1 and CDR2 sequences are MGHDK and SYGVNS. The V and J ends lost 1 base and 1 base respectively, with 5 bases between them. The CDR3 consists of 15 residues. The complete variable domain, with remaining parts taken from reference TRBV25-1 and TRBJ2-6, reads EADIYQTPRYLVIGTGKKITLECSQTMGHDKMYWYQQDPGMELHLIHYSYGVNSTEKGDLSSESTVSRIRTEHFPLTLESARPSHTSQYLCASSELGSGANVLTFGAGSRLTVL.

The gene calls are TRBV7-9 and TRBJ1-1; TRBD1 might be the D (6 bases). Per the germline V gene, CDR1 is SEHNR and CDR2 is FQNEAQ (reference sequence). V lost 3 bases, J lost 13 bases, and 21 bases lay in between. CDR3 length equals 14 residues. The CDR3 coding sequence is TGTGCCAGCAGCTTCCTCAAGGGGGAATCCGGAGTTTTCTTT. Translated, it gives CASSFLKGESGVFF.

In nucleotides, the CDR3 is TGTGCCAGCAGCTTGGCCCGAAGACGCGGGGAGACCCAGTACTTC. Amino acids: CASSLARRRGETQYF. The rearrangement links TRBV5-6 to TRBJ2-5; tentatively, D is TRBD2 (5 bases). CDR1 is SGHDT, CDR2 YYEEEE, per germline. Trimming removed 0 bases from V and 5 bases from J, with 14 bases in between. This CDR3 is 15 amino acids long.

The V and J genes are TRBV20-1 and TRBJ2-3, with 7 bases that match TRBD1. The CDR3 runs to 15 residues. Per germline, CDR1 DFQATT and CDR2 SNEGSKA (reference sequence). Trimming removed 3 bases from V and 4 bases from J; junction bases left unmatched: 10. This chain's CDR3 is CSASRGPLAPDTQYF. As DNA, the CDR3 is TGCAGTGCTAGTAGGGGGCCGTTAGCCCCAGATACGCAGTATTTT.

J is TRBJ1-5 and V is TRBV20-1; the D gene is possibly TRBD1 (5 bases). This CDR3 spans 13 amino acids. V lost 3 bases and J lost 5, with 11 bases in between. CDR1 and CDR2 (germline): DFQATT, SNEGSKA (reference sequence). CDR3 residues: CSASRGFDQPQHF. The CDR3 DNA follows: TGCAGTGCTAGTAGGGGATTCGATCAGCCCCAGCATTTT.

This chain links TRBV3-1 (or the pseudogene TRBV3-2) with TRBJ2-5; D remains ambiguous. Germline values: CDR1 LGHDT, CDR2 YNNKEL (reference sequence). V lost 2 bases and J lost 5, with 21 bases in between. CDR3 length equals 17 residues. CDR3: CASSQKREDWTRETQYF. The CDR3 DNA sequence: TGTGCCAGCAGCCAAAAAAGAGAAGACTGGACCAGGGAGACCCAGTACTTC.

The chain couples TRBV11-2 to TRBJ2-7; 10 nucleotides agree with TRBD1. The V and J ends lost 6 bases and 3 bases, in that order; junction bases with no gene match: 2. The length of the CDR3 is 13 residues. Germline assignment: CDR1 SGHAT and CDR2 FQNNGV. The CDR3 loop is CASRGTGVYEQYF. CDR3 in DNA: TGTGCCAGCAGAGGGACAGGGGTCTACGAGCAGTACTTC.